The rows below give T cell receptor beta chains drawn from one sample of a study of control samples from healthy donors and cancer patients. Sequenced by immunoSEQ multiplex PCR; TCRdb stores in-frame clones only, minus some. The repertoire holds some 120,000 clones, more than 70% seen once, with around 3% in the top ten. Sequences were obtained from blood. The source of these receptors is a man aged 45-65 years in good health. CDR3s leave out the opening cysteine and the closing phenylalanine or tryptophan. Not all rows give a size; the values are once, few, many and, for expanded clones, a class.

>TRBV12-5|TRBJ1-5|NA
ASGLIRGWQGNQPQH
>TRBV5-1|TRBJ2-1|few
ASRFGGPNNEQF
>TRBV7-8|TRBJ2-1|NA
ASSQRTGGHEQF
>TRBV9|TRBJ1-2|few
ASSGYTNYGYT
>TRBV9|TRBJ1-1|once
ASSVVTLGDTEAF
>TRBV2|TRBJ2-7|NA
ASRGDRHEQY
>TRBV6-6|TRBJ1-2|NA
ASSRTAANYGYT
>TRBV7-9|TRBJ2-3|NA
ASRRGANTDTQY
>TRBV27|TRBJ2-3|NA
ASSFSGTGIRSTDTQY
>TRBV28|TRBJ2-3|NA
ASSSRTASTDTQY
>TRBV18|TRBJ1-2|NA
ASSQGQRTNYGYT
>TRBV5-4|TRBJ2-1|NA
ASSPLGIPTGTYNEQF
>TRBV6-5|TRBJ2-5|NA
ASSYSGGETQY
>TRBV4-1|TRBJ2-2|NA
ASSQGRGPGGELF
>TRBV5-6|TRBJ1-6|NA
ASSLEGLSNSPLH
>TRBV28|TRBJ1-1|NA
ASTVGSYTEAF
>TRBV5-4|TRBJ2-3|NA
ASSLAGVGRDTQY
>TRBV14|TRBJ2-5|NA
ASSPGTSQETQY
>TRBV5-1|TRBJ2-1|NA
ASSFTGWDNEQF
>TRBV13|TRBJ2-1|NA
ASSPGLGGNSYNEQF
>TRBV5-6|TRBJ1-2|NA
ASSAGTAHYGYT
>TRBV10-3|TRBJ1-2|NA
AISLGSGGDYGYT
>TRBV5-6|TRBJ2-1|NA
ASSPGTSGAYNEQF
>TRBV3-1/TRBV3-2|TRBJ2-7|NA
ASSYGTGGFYEQY
>TRBV27|TRBJ1-4|NA
ASRSSGTGLEKLF
>TRBV27|TRBJ1-3|NA
ASSLLPPRGTSGNTIY
>TRBV2|TRBJ2-5|NA
ASSESSGGAAGETQY